A single sample gave rise to the 13 T cell receptor beta chains below, sequenced in a study of PD-1 blockade in classical Hodgkin lymphoma. Measured with immunoSEQ multiplex PCR; TCRdb has only the in-frame clones, and not every one. Altogether tens of thousands of clones are present, about three quarters being singletons, with the ten largest covering around 4.2%. Each patient experienced a relapse that followed autologous stem cell transplantation, and brentuximab vedotin exposure varied. This material consisted of peripheral blood mononuclear cells (PBMCs), taken before the second cycle of nivolumab. The receptors shown here come from a human donor with classical Hodgkin lymphoma.

This chain links TRBV9 with TRBJ1-1; 7 nucleotides align to TRBD1. The ends lost 3 bases at V and 6 bases at J; junction bases unmatched: 11. Germline V gene lookup returns CDR1 SGDLS and CDR2 YYNGEE. This CDR3 has 15 amino acids. CDR3 DNA: TGTGCCAGCAGCGCCGGGGACAGCCTATTGCCTGAAGCTTTCTTT. Translating it yields CASSAGDSLLPEAFF.

This clone was recorded only once. The genes are TRBV7-2 and TRBJ2-7; TRBD1 matches 7 bases. J lost 7 bases, V lost 2 bases, and 11 bases had no gene match. Germline CDR1 SGHTA, CDR2 FQGNSA. This CDR3 has 15 residues. As DNA, the CDR3 is TGTGCCAGCAGCTTATCCCACAGGGGTCCGGGTGAGCAGTACTTC. Translation gives CASSLSHRGPGEQYF.

This CDR3 reads CASSTGDYGYTF. In DNA, the CDR3 is TGTGCCAGCAGTACAGGGGACTATGGCTACACCTTC. This chain links TRBV6-5 with TRBJ1-2; TRBD1 matches at 7 bases. This CDR3 spans 12 amino acids. Looked up from germline, CDR1 is MNHEY and CDR2 is SVGAGI. V shed 5 bases, J shed 3 bases, and the junction held 0 bases outside the gene matches.

The V and J genes are TRBV6-5 and TRBJ2-4; D possibly corresponds to TRBD1 (5 bases). The CDR3 length is 14 residues. Trimming cost V 6 bases and J 0 bases, with 9 bases left between them. Per the germline V gene, CDR1 is MNHEY and CDR2 is SVGAGI. The chain's CDR3 is CASRTQGAKNIQYF. In DNA form, the CDR3 reads TGTGCCAGCAGGACTCAGGGAGCCAAAAACATTCAGTACTTC.

This clone is a singleton in its sample. The chain couples TRBV19 to TRBJ2-7; TRBD1 agrees at 8 bases. The CDR3 covers 13 residues. Germline CDR1 is LNHDA and CDR2 is SQIVND (reference sequence). The junction had 11 bases not matched to a gene; V was cut back by 9 bases and J by 7 bases. The CDR3 nucleotides read TGTGCCAGGGAGAACAGGGGGGACGGAGAGCAGTACTTC. It is translated as CARENRGDGEQYF.

This clone showed up just a few times. This rearrangement joins TRBV27 to TRBJ2-3, with 11 bases that match TRBD1. CDR3 length: 21 amino acids. From germline, CDR1 is MNHEY and CDR2 SMNVEV (reference sequence). V was clipped by 0 bases and J by 3 bases; unmatched bases: 17. CDR3 in amino acids: CASSLSAPRRTGGMLTDTQYF. In nucleotides, the CDR3 is TGTGCCAGCAGTTTATCAGCCCCTCGCAGGACAGGGGGCATGTTGACAGATACGCAGTATTTT.

This rearrangement joins TRBV2 to TRBJ1-1; D call uncertain. CDR1 is SNHLY, CDR2 FYNNEI, per germline. The CDR3 totals 12 residues. Trimming took 3 bases from V and 1 from J, leaving 3 bases between them. CDR3 coding DNA: TGTGCCAGCAGTGATTCGAACACTGAAGCTTTCTTT. As protein: CASSDSNTEAFF. Based on the CDR3 plus reference TRBV2 and TRBJ1-1, the full variable domain is EPEVTQTPSHQVTQMGQEVILRCVPISNHLYFYWYRQILGQKVEFLVSFYNNEISEKSEIFDDQFSVERPDGSNFTLKIRSTKLEDSAMYFCASSDSNTEAFFGQGTRLTVV.

This clone was counted between two and nine times. The genes are TRBV5-1 and TRBJ2-3; D is possibly TRBD1 (8 bases). Germline loops: CDR1 SGHRS, CDR2 YFSETQ. V was shortened by 0 bases and J by 1 base, with 15 bases between the two germline ends. The CDR3 loop spans 17 amino acids. This chain's CDR3 is CASSLERQGRGTDTQYF. CDR3 DNA sequence: TGCGCCAGCAGCTTGGAGAGACAGGGGAGGGGCACAGATACGCAGTATTTT.

This chain connects TRBV18 to TRBJ1-1; unclear D gene. Germline V gene data show CDR1 as KGHSH and CDR2 as LQKENI. This CDR3 contains 13 residues. V dropped 6 bases and J dropped 1 base, with 9 bases sitting between them. The CDR3 DNA is TGTGCCAGCTCCGCAGTGGGGAACACTGAAGCTTTCTTT. This sequence encodes CASSAVGNTEAFF.

The chain recombines TRBV6-5 with TRBJ2-1; 8 bases fit TRBD1. With V trimmed by 5 bases and J by 9 bases, 12 bases remained unmatched. This CDR3 is built from 15 residues. Germline values: CDR1 MNHEY, CDR2 SVGAGI. The CDR3 here is CASSPRGRGPSEQFF. CDR3 DNA: TGTGCCAGCAGTCCCAGGGGGCGTGGACCCAGTGAGCAGTTCTTC.

The V and J genes are TRBV5-1 and TRBJ2-7, with 7 bases matching TRBD2. CDR1 and CDR2 (germline): SGHRS, YFSETQ. The CDR3 has 20 residues. V lost 3 bases and J lost 1; bases outside the gene matches: 22. CDR3 bases: TGCGCCAGCAGCTGGGGGGGTAGAAACTGGAACCCCACCCTTTCCTACGAGCAGTACTTC. This translates into CASSWGGRNWNPTLSYEQYF.

The CDR3 protein is CASSLWIQKEKLFF. The CDR3 DNA follows: TGTGCCAGCAGCTTGTGGATTCAGAAAGAAAAACTGTTTTTT. The V call is TRBV5-4, the J call TRBJ1-4; D gene unclear. The germline V and J ends were trimmed by 1 base and 8 bases, with 12 bases remaining between them. The CDR3 is 14 residues long. CDR1 and CDR2 (germline): SGHNT, YYREEE (reference sequence).

V and J are TRBV9 and TRBJ2-1, with TRBD1 matching over 9 bases. Trimming removed 3 bases from V and 6 bases from J; junction bases left unmatched: 4. This CDR3 has 14 amino acids. Germline V gene data show CDR1 as SGDLS and CDR2 as YYNGEE. The DNA of the CDR3 is TGTGCCAGCAGCGCGACGACAGGGGGCAATGAGCAGTTCTTC. It is translated as CASSATTGGNEQFF.